The clone carrying this TCR beta chain came up many times. The sample is drawn from a study of tumor-infiltrating lymphocytes in primary liver carcinoma. For each extraction, RNA and DNA were obtained together from 20-30 mg of unsorted bulk tissue. Surgical resection was used to treat these primary liver carcinoma patients. Trimming cost V 8 bases and J 8 bases, with 15 bases left between them. The CDR3 contains 12 residues. The germline V gene encodes CDR1 MDHEN and CDR2 SYDVKM. Starting from approximately 470 ng of total RNA, TCR beta cDNA was produced with a primer in the constant region. Each TCR beta library was derived from three nested multiplex PCR rounds that employed slightly modified ARM-PCR. TRBV1-TRBV30 forward primers paired with a C-beta reverse primer were used in the first two PCR rounds, which ran approximately 10 cycles each. TCRdb reanalysed the multiplex PCR reads using MiXCR and keeps one entry per CDR3 protein. This sample yields 99,000 or so distinct CDR3 sequences, of which roughly 80% are seen a single time; approximately 20% belongs to the top ten.

Sequenced sample: liver tumor tissue from sampling region 3. Subset indicated: tumor region T3, left-lateral pole. This TCR derives from a man in his forties with primary liver carcinoma and hepatitis B virus infection. The chain employs TRBV28 and TRBJ1-1; D is unclear. In nucleotides, the CDR3 is TGTGCCAGCTCAACGATGCCTTTAGAAGCTTTCTTT. Amino acid sequence: CASSTMPLEAFF.